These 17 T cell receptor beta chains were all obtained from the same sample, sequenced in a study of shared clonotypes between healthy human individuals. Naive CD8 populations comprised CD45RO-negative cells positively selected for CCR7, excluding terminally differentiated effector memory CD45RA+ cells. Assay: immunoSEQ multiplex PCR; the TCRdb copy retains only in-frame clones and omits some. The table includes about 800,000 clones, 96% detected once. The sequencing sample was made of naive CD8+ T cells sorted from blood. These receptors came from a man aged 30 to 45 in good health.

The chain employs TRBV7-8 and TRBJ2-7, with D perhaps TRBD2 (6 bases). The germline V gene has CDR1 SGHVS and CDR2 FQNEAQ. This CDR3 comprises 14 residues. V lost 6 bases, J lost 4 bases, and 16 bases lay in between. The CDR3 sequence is CASRDSGKPYEQYF. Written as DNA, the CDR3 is TGTGCCAGCAGGGATAGCGGCAAACCTTACGAGCAGTACTTC.

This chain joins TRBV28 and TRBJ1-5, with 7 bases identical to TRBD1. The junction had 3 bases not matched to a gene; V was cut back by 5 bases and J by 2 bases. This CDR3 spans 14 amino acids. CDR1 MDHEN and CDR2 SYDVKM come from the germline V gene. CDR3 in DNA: TGTGCCAGCAGTGCCGACAGGGGCAATCAGCCCCAGCATTTT. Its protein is CASSADRGNQPQHF.

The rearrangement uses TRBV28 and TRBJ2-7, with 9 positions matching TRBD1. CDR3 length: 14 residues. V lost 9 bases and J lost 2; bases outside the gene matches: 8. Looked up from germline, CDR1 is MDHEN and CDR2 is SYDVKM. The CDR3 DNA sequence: TGTGCCAGGGCGGAGGGACAGGGTCCCTACGAGCAGTACTTC. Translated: CARAEGQGPYEQYF.

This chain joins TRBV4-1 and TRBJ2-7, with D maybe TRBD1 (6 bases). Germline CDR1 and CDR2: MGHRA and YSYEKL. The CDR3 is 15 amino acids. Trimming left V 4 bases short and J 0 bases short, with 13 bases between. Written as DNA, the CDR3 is TGCGCCAGCAGCCCCCGGGACATCGTCTCCTACGAGCAGTACTTC. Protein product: CASSPRDIVSYEQYF.

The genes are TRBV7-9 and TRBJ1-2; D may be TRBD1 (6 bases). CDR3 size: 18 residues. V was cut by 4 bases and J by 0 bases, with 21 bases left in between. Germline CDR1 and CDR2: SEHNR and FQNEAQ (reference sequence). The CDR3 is CASSSGRDTRKANYGYTF. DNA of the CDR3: TGTGCCAGCAGCTCAGGAAGGGACACCCGGAAAGCTAACTATGGCTACACCTTC.

The CDR3 loop is CASSPRDRGHEQYF. Written as DNA, the CDR3 is TGTGCCAGCAGCCCCCGGGACAGGGGTCACGAGCAGTACTTC. The chain is built from TRBV11-3 and TRBJ2-7; TRBD1 matches at 10 bases. The CDR3 is made up of 14 amino acids. The J segment lost 5 bases and the V segment lost 5 bases, leaving 6 bases of the junction unmatched. Germline values: CDR1 SGHNT, CDR2 YENEEA.

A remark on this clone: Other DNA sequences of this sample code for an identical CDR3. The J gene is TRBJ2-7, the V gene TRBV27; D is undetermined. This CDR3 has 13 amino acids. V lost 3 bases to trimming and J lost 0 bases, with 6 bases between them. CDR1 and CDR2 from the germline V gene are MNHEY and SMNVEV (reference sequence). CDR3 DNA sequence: TGTGCCAGCAGTTTGGGCGACTCCTACGAGCAGTACTTC. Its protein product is CASSLGDSYEQYF.

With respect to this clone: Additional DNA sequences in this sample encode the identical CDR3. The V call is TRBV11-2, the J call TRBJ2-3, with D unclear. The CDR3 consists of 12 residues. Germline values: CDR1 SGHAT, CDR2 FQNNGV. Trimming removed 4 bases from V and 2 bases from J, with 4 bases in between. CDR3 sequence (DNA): TGTGCCAGCAGCTCCAACACAGATACGCAGTATTTT. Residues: CASSSNTDTQYF.

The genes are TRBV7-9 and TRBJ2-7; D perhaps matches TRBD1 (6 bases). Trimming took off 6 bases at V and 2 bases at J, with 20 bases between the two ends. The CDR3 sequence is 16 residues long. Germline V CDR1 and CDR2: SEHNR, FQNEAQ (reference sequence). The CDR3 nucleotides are TGTGCCAGCAGTTATCTCACCGGACAGTCAACCTACGAGCAGTACTTC. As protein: CASSYLTGQSTYEQYF.

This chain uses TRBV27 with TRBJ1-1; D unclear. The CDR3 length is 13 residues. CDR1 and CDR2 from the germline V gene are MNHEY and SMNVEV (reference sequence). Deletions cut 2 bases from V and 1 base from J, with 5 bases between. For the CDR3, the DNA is TGTGCCAGCAGTTTACGGGCGAACACTGAAGCTTTCTTT. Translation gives CASSLRANTEAFF.

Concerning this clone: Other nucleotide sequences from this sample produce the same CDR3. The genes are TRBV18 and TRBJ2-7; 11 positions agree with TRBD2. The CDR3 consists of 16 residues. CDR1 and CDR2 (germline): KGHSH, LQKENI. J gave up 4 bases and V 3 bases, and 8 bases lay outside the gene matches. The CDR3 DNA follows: TGTGCCAGCTCACCTGGGCTAGCGGGAGGACTATACGAGCAGTACTTC. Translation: CASSPGLAGGLYEQYF. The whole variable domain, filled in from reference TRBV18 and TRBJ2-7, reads NAGVMQNPRHLVRRRGQEARLRCSPMKGHSHVYWYRQLPEEGLKFMVYLQKENIIDESGMPKERFSAEFPKEGPSILRIQQVVRGDSAAYFCASSPGLAGGLYEQYFGPGTRLTVT.

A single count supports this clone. The CDR3 region is CASSLAGIVNNEQFF. The DNA for the CDR3 is TGTGCCAGCAGCTTAGCAGGGATAGTAAACAATGAGCAGTTCTTC. The chain uses TRBV7-8 and TRBJ2-1; D ambiguous. V was cut by 0 bases and J by 5 bases, with 11 bases left in between. This CDR3 has 15 residues. The V gene's germline CDR1 is SGHVS and CDR2 FQNEAQ.

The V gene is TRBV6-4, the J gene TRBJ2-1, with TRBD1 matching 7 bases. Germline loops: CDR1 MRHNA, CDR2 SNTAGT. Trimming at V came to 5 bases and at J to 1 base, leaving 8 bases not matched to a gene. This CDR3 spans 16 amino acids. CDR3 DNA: TGTGCCAGCAGTCCCGACAGGGAAGCATCCTACAATGAGCAGTTCTTC. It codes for CASSPDREASYNEQFF.

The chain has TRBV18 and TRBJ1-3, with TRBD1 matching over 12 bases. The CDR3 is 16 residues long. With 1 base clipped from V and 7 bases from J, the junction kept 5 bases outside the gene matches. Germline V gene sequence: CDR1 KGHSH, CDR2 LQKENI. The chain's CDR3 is CASSPLGQGAANTIYF. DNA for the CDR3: TGTGCCAGCTCACCACTGGGACAGGGGGCGGCGAACACCATATATTTT.

The CDR3 region has the DNA TGTGCCAGCAGCTTGGGCATTTTGGGGTATACGACAGGGGGCACTGAAGCTTTCTTT. As protein: CASSLGILGYTTGGTEAFF. The gene calls are TRBV7-9 and TRBJ1-1; TRBD1 agrees at 9 bases. The CDR3 sequence is 19 residues long. V trimming: 3 bases; J trimming: 4 bases; junction bases outside the gene matches: 18. Germline V CDR1 and CDR2: SEHNR, FQNEAQ (reference sequence). Drawing the rest from reference TRBV7-9 and TRBJ1-1, the complete variable domain is DTGVSQNPRHKITKRGQNVTFRCDPISEHNRLYWYRQTLGQGPEFLTYFQNEAQLEKSRLLSDRFSAERPKGSFSTLEIQRTEQGDSAMYLCASSLGILGYTTGGTEAFFGQGTRLTVV.

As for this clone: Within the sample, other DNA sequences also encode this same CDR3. The CDR3 DNA is TGCGCCAGCTCGGACAGAGCCTACGAGCAGTACTTC. This sequence encodes CASSDRAYEQYF. The chain combines TRBV10-2 with TRBJ2-7, with TRBD1 as a possible D gene (6 bases). Germline V lookup: CDR1 WSHSY, CDR2 SAAADI. Trimming took 8 bases from V and 2 from J, leaving 10 bases between them. CDR3 length equals 12 residues.

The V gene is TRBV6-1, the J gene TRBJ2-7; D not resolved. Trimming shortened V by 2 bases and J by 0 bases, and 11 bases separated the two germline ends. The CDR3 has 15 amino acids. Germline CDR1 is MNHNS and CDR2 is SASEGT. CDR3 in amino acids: CASSEIVSSSYEQYF. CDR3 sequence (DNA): TGTGCCAGCAGTGAAATAGTCTCCAGCTCCTACGAGCAGTACTTC.